These 20 T cell receptor beta chains were sequenced from one sample in a study of molecular identifiers for immune sequencing clone quantification. TCRdb processed the PCR reads anew with MiXCR; each CDR3 protein has one entry. The data show over 300,000 distinct CDR3 sequences, roughly 24% seen once. The sample consisted of naive CD8+ T cells from blood, with Jurkat cell RNA spiked in. The subset is: FACS-sorted CD8+CD4-CCR7+CD45RA+ naive T cells. Every receptor here comes from a human donor in good health. Some libraries in this study had Jurkat cell RNA spiked in.

Comments on this clonotype: Compared with germline, one end of the junction differs, possibly owing to a read error. The rearrangement joins TRBV7-9 to TRBJ2-7; TRBD1 matches at 8 bases. This CDR3 comprises 14 residues. The germline CDR1 and CDR2 sequences are SEHNR and FQNEAQ (reference sequence). CDR3 amino acids: CASSFAGQDYGQYF. The CDR3 DNA sequence: TGTGCCAGCAGCTTTGCGGGACAGGATTACGGGCAGTACTTC.

In its sample, this clonotype was seen once. The junction and the germline gene differ at one end; a read error may be behind it. This chain connects TRBV6-2 or TRBV6-3 to TRBJ2-7; TRBD1 agrees at 11 bases. This CDR3 spans 18 amino acids. The germline V gene encodes CDR1 MNHEY and CDR2 SVGEGT. This chain's CDR3 is CASRSSRTGGAQRYERYF. In DNA, the CDR3 is TGTGCCAGCAGGTCCTCTCGGACAGGGGGCGCCCAACGCTACGAGCGGTACTTC.

The chain couples TRBV27 to TRBJ2-7, with 8 bases matching TRBD1. Germline V gives CDR1 MNHEY, CDR2 SMNVEV (reference sequence). Trimming removed 6 bases from V and 3 bases from J; junction bases left unmatched: 4. The CDR3 consists of 13 residues. The CDR3 here is CASSWDRYYEQYF. The CDR3 coding sequence is TGTGCCAGCAGCTGGGACAGGTACTACGAGCAGTACTTC.

This clonotype was seen a single time. Germline is not matched at one junction end, which may reflect a read error. This chain joins TRBV20-1 and TRBJ2-7; no clear D. Germline loops: CDR1 DFQATT, CDR2 SNEGSKA (reference sequence). The CDR3 has 13 amino acids. This chain's CDR3 is CSARDSMGYEQHF. In DNA form, the CDR3 reads TGCAGTGCTAGAGACTCGATGGGGTACGAGCAGCACTTC.

This clonotype was observed a few times. The rearrangement links TRBV6-2 or TRBV6-3 to TRBJ2-7; the D gene is possibly TRBD2 (6 bases). CDR1 and CDR2 from the germline V gene are MNHEY and SVGEGT. The CDR3 covers 14 residues. V dropped 9 bases and J dropped 7 bases, with 22 bases sitting between them. The CDR3 reads CASNLGTFYVEQYF. DNA for the CDR3: TGTGCCAGTAACCTAGGGACTTTCTACGTGGAGCAGTACTTC.

This clonotype has at least ten counts. The rearrangement uses TRBV5-5 and TRBJ1-3; D is ambiguous. From germline, CDR1 is SGHKS and CDR2 YYEKEE (reference sequence). Trimming removed 4 bases from V and 0 bases from J, with 11 bases in between. The CDR3 spans 15 residues. The CDR3 loop reads CASSPGLSSGNTIYF. The CDR3 DNA reads TGTGCCAGCAGCCCCGGCCTGAGCTCTGGAAACACCATATATTTT. The full variable domain, in which reference TRBV5-5 and TRBJ1-3 provide the parts outside the CDR3, is DAGVTQSPTHLIKTRGQQVTLRCSPISGHKSVSWYQQVLGQGPQFIFQYYEKEERGRGNFPDRFSARQFPNYSSELNVNALLLGDSALYLCASSPGLSSGNTIYFGEGSWLTVV.

This clonotype was observed at least ten times. The chain couples TRBV6-5 to TRBJ2-5; D tentatively reads TRBD1 or TRBD2 (6 bases each). Germline assignment: CDR1 MNHEY and CDR2 SVGAGI. V was pared by 10 bases and J by 5 bases, with 20 bases between. The CDR3 has 14 residues. Here the CDR3 reads CAIYVRGAGETQYF. CDR3 nucleotide sequence: TGTGCCATATACGTTAGGGGGGCCGGCGAGACCCAGTACTTC.

Regarding this clonotype: This may come from a read error, since a much larger clone is one base off. The rearrangement links TRBV24-1 to TRBJ2-1; no clear D. V lost 4 bases and J lost 9, with 9 bases in between. The CDR3 sequence is 12 residues long. CDR1 KGHDR and CDR2 SFDVKD come from the germline V gene. The CDR3 region is CATSEAEVEQFF. The CDR3 bases are TGTGCCACCAGTGAGGCAGAGGTTGAGCAGTTCTTC.

The V call is TRBV24-1, the J call TRBJ2-7; a weak D match, TRBD1 (6 bases). V was clipped by 4 bases and J by 2 bases, with 11 bases between them. Germline V gene lookup returns CDR1 KGHDR and CDR2 SFDVKD. This CDR3 has 14 residues. The DNA of the CDR3 is TGTGCCACCAGTGACCCGGACAGCCCCTACGAGCAGTACTTC. Its translation: CATSDPDSPYEQYF.

This clonotype was picked up one time. Compared with germline, one end of the junction differs, possibly owing to a read error. The rearrangement uses TRBV28 and TRBJ2-7, with 9 bases lining up with TRBD1. The CDR3 covers 16 residues. Germline V gives CDR1 MDHEN, CDR2 SYDVKM. The CDR3 reads CASSSTDRGVAYAQYF. The CDR3 nucleotides read TGTGCCAGCAGTTCGACGGACAGGGGTGTAGCCTACGCGCAGTACTTC.

This clonotype showed up many times. The V and J genes are TRBV28 and TRBJ2-5; tentatively, D is TRBD1 (6 bases). V shed 4 bases and J shed 2 bases, with 11 bases lying between them. Germline V gives CDR1 MDHEN, CDR2 SYDVKM. The CDR3 covers 14 residues. Here the CDR3 DNA reads TGTGCCAGCAGTTACGGACAGAGACAAGAGACCCAGTACTTC. It translates to CASSYGQRQETQYF.

CDR3 sequence: CASSARQTYEQYF. The CDR3 coding sequence is TGTGCCAGTAGTGCCAGACAGACCTACGAGCAGTACTTC. This rearrangement joins TRBV19 to TRBJ2-7; D is possibly TRBD1 (5 bases). Trimming stripped 5 bases from V and 2 bases from J, with 10 bases between. This CDR3 comprises 13 residues. CDR1 and CDR2 (germline): LNHDA, SQIVND (reference sequence).

Concerning this clonotype: Possible read error: a much larger clone is one base away. The gene calls are TRBV19 and TRBJ1-2; D is uncertain. Germline CDR1 and CDR2: LNHDA and SQIVND (reference sequence). The CDR3 covers 14 residues. The germline V and J ends were trimmed by 7 bases and 4 bases, with 16 bases remaining between them. Here the CDR3 DNA reads TGTGCCAGTACGAGGCCAACAGCGTTCTATGGCTACACCTTC. Translating it yields CASTRPTAFYGYTF.

This chain uses TRBV5-1 with TRBJ1-2; D is ambiguous. With 1 base removed from V and 4 bases from J, the gap between germline ends came to 11 bases. Germline V gene sequence: CDR1 SGHRS, CDR2 YFSETQ. The CDR3 is 14 residues long. CDR3 sequence reads: CASSLLSSAYGYTF. As DNA, the CDR3 is TGCGCCAGCAGCTTGCTATCGTCGGCCTATGGCTACACCTTC.

The chain combines TRBV4-2 with TRBJ2-3; the D is unclear. The CDR3 covers 14 residues. V gave up 4 bases and J gave up 4 bases, with 12 bases separating them. Germline loops: CDR1 LGHNA, CDR2 YNFKEQ. Here the CDR3 reads CASSPLYPADTQYF. The CDR3 nucleotides read TGTGCCAGCAGCCCCCTGTATCCCGCAGATACGCAGTATTTT.

This clonotype was seen repeatedly, ten times or more. The V gene is TRBV7-9, the J gene TRBJ2-3; 7 bases are a match to TRBD1. CDR1 is SEHNR and CDR2 is FQNEAQ in the germline V gene (reference sequence). The length of the CDR3 is 15 residues. V shed 3 bases and J 5 bases; nucleotides not matched to a gene: 8. The CDR3 protein is CASSFTDRVLDTQYF. CDR3 nucleotides: TGTGCCAGCAGCTTTACCGACAGGGTACTAGATACGCAGTATTTT.

This clonotype came up once. A read error may produce the germline difference seen at one junction end. The rearrangement uses TRBV7-9 and TRBJ1-1; the D is unclear. Germline assignment: CDR1 SEHNR and CDR2 FQNEAQ (reference sequence). This CDR3 comprises 14 residues. The CDR3 protein is CAGSYAIALAEAFF. The CDR3 bases are TGTGCCGGCAGCTACGCTATCGCCCTCGCTGAAGCTTTCTTT. Based on the CDR3 plus reference TRBV7-9 and TRBJ1-1, the full variable domain is DTGVSQNPRHKITKRGQNVTFRCDPISEHNRLYWYRQTLGQGPEFLTYFQNEAQLEKSRLLSDRFSAERPKGSFSTLEIQRTEQGDSAMYLCAGSYAIALAEAFFGQGTRLTVV.

This clonotype came up many times. The rearrangement links TRBV4-3 to TRBJ2-7; D may match TRBD1 or TRBD2 (5 bases each). The V end lost 3 bases, the J end lost 6 bases, and 12 bases lay between the germline ends. The CDR3 has 13 amino acids. Germline assignment: CDR1 LGHNA and CDR2 YSLEER. CDR3 sequence reads: CASSQDRGPEQYF. The CDR3 nucleotides read TGCGCCAGCAGCCAGGACCGGGGCCCCGAGCAGTACTTC.

About this clonotype: Given a much more abundant clone one base away, this may be a read error. The chain uses TRBV7-9 and TRBJ2-5; 9 bases line up with TRBD1. There are 15 residues in the CDR3. Germline CDR1 and CDR2: SEHNR and FQNEAQ (reference sequence). The CDR3 spells CTSSLTTGGGETQYF. In DNA form, the CDR3 reads TGTACCAGCAGCCTAACAACAGGGGGCGGCGAGACCCAGTACTTC.

Concerning this clonotype itself: One junction end does not reproduce the germline sequence, and a read error may be involved. This chain connects TRBV7-6 to TRBJ2-7; D might be TRBD2 (6 bases). This CDR3 comprises 12 residues. CDR1 and CDR2 (germline): SGHVS, FNYEAQ. Here the CDR3 DNA reads TGTGCCAGCAGCTTATTGACCGGGAGAGTCGACTTC. This translates into CASSLLTGRVDF.